The clone carrying this T cell receptor beta chain was seen many times. Via MiXCR, TCRdb re-called the 5' RACE reads, giving one row per CDR3 protein. The repertoire holds about 62,000 distinct CDR3 sequences, with more than 4% as singletons. Trimming at V came to 3 bases and at J to 5 bases, leaving 8 bases not matched to a gene. The CDR3 length is 15 residues. Germline values: CDR1 KGHDR, CDR2 SFDVKD. This sample stems from a study of neurological immune-mediated disorders. The sequence came from a woman aged 45-59 years with multiple sclerosis. V usage is TRBV24-1 and J usage is TRBJ1-2, with 7 bases lining up with TRBD1. Sequencing was carried out using PBMCs. In nucleotides, the CDR3 is TGTGCCACCAGTGATCTCAGGGGGAGTCATTATGGCTACACCTTC. Translation: CATSDLRGSHYGYTF.